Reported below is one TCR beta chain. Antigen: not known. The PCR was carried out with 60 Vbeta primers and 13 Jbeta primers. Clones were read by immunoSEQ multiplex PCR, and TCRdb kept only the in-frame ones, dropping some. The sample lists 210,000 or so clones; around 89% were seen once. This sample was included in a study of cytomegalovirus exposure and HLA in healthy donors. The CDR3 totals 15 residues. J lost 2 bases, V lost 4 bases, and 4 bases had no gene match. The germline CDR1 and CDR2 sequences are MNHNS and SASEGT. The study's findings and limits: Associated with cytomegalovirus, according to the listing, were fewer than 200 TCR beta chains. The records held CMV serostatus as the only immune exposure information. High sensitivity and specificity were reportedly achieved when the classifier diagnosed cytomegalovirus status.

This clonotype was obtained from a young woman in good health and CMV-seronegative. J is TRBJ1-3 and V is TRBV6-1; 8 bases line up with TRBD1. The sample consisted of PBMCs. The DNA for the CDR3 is TGTGCCAGCAGTGCGGACAGGGTACCTGGAAACACCATATATTTT. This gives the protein CASSADRVPGNTIYF.